This T cell receptor (beta chain) originates from a study of blood T cell repertoires in COVID-19. Study context: There were acute and convalescent COVID-19 samples, and they came from the United States, Italy and Spain.

Per the authors' pipeline: Estimated nucleated cell counts came from reference gene primer amplification. Sequencing was performed with immunoSEQ multiplex PCR; in TCRdb, only in-frame clones are kept and a portion is missing. The D gene and trimming were derived from the DNA, and the V and J assignments and clone size from that table. The sample has about 110,000 clones; over 60% are singletons. Germline CDR1 and CDR2: SGHRS and YFSETQ. Trimming removed 5 bases at V and 3 bases at J, with 8 bases between. The CDR3 extends over 13 amino acids. Sequencing was done on a sample of peripheral blood. The chain has TRBV5-1 and TRBJ2-2, with D possibly matching TRBD1 (6 bases). The sequence derives from an older man with acute or convalescent COVID-19. The CDR3 loop is CASRDRDTGELFF. CDR3 nucleotide sequence: TGCGCCAGCAGGGACAGAGACACCGGGGAGCTGTTTTTT.